This T cell receptor (beta chain) was captured in a study of CD8+ T cells in alopecia areata. Documented treatment: oral pan-JAK inhibitor, 5-10 mg twice daily. RNA was extracted and reverse transcribed into cDNA as the sequencing template. TCRdb's copy holds only in-frame clones and misses some; the assay was immunoSEQ multiplex PCR. The repertoire has about 60,000 clones, 46% of them found once; the top ten carry around 20%. This TCR was recovered from a human donor with alopecia areata. The sample in question was CD8+ T cells sorted from blood, obtained at approximately week 37, from a patient treated with tofacitinib.

CDR3 in DNA: TGCGCCAGCAGCTTAGGTAATGAAGCTTTCTTT. Encoded protein: CASSLGNEAFF. The chain couples TRBV5-1 to TRBJ1-1; D is unclear. The CDR3 runs to 11 residues. Per germline, CDR1 SGHRS and CDR2 YFSETQ. V was trimmed by 2 bases and J by 7 bases, leaving 6 bases between them.